This record looks at one T cell receptor beta chain sequence and its context. This entry comes from a study of blood T cell repertoires in COVID-19. Study overall: PBMCs, B-cell-depleted T cells, or T cells were the source of the cDNA or gDNA that made up the material.

The germline V gene has CDR1 GTSNPN and CDR2 SVGIG (reference sequence). CDR3 length: 13 amino acids. V trimming: 5 bases; J trimming: 4 bases; junction bases outside the gene matches: 4. Study processing details: Estimates of nucleated cell counts were drawn from the amplification of reference gene primers. Produced via immunoSEQ multiplex PCR; TCRdb's table is partial and in-frame only. Clone size and V and J calls were adopted from that table, with D and trimming inferred from the DNA. The sample shows over 200,000 clones, about 90% of them seen only once. The sequenced sample consisted of peripheral blood. The sequence came from a man between 35 and 55 years old with active or convalescent COVID-19. The rearrangement joins TRBV30 to TRBJ2-7; 11 bases match TRBD1. CDR3 sequence (DNA): TGTGCCTGGTGTCGGGACAGGGGGTACGAGCAGTACTTC. Encoded protein: CAWCRDRGYEQYF.